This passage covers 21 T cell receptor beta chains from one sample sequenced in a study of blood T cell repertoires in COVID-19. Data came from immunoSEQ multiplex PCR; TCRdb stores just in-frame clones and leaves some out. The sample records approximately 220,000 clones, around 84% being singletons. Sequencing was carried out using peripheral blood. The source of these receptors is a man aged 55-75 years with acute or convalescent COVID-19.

The CDR3 DNA is TGTGCCAGCAGCTTAGAGTATAGCGGGGGGACTTTTAGCACAGATACGCAGTATTTT. This sequence encodes CASSLEYSGGTFSTDTQYF. The J gene is TRBJ2-3, the V gene TRBV11-2; TRBD2 matches 10 bases. This CDR3 is built from 19 residues. Germline trimming cut 0 bases from V and 0 bases from J; bases unmatched to any gene: 9. Germline V gene lookup returns CDR1 SGHAT and CDR2 FQNNGV.

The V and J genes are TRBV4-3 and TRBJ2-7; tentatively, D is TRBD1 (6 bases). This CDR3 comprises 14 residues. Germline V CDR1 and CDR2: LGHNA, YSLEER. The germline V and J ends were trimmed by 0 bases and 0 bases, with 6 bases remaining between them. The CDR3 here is CASSQEDSSYEQYF. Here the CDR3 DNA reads TGCGCCAGCAGCCAAGAGGACAGCTCCTACGAGCAGTACTTC.

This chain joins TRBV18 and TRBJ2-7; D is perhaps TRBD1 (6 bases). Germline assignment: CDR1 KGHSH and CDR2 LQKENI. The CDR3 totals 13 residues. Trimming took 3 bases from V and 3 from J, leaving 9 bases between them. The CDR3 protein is CASSPLDSYEQYF. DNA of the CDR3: TGTGCCAGCTCACCGCTGGACAGCTACGAGCAGTACTTC.

CDR3 loop: CASGSYEQYF. CDR3 DNA sequence: TGTGCCTCGGGTTCCTACGAGCAGTACTTC. The chain is built from TRBV30 and TRBJ2-7; D remains ambiguous. V was cut by 7 bases and J by 1 base, with 5 bases left in between. Germline V gives CDR1 GTSNPN, CDR2 SVGIG (reference sequence). The length of the CDR3 is 10 residues.

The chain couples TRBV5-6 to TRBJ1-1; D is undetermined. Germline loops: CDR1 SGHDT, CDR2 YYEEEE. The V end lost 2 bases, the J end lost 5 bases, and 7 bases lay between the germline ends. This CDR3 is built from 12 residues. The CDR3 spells CASSLSGTEAFF. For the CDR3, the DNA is TGTGCCAGCAGCTTAAGCGGGACTGAAGCTTTCTTT. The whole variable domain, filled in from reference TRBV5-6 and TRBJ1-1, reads DAGVTQSPTHLIKTRGQQVTLRCSPKSGHDTVSWYQQALGQGPQFIFQYYEEEERQRGNFPDRFSGHQFPNYSSELNVNALLLGDSALYLCASSLSGTEAFFGQGTRLTVV.

CDR3 sequence: CASTRGEVAKNIQYF. Here the CDR3 DNA reads TGTGCCAGCACGCGGGGGGAGGTAGCCAAAAACATTCAGTACTTC. The genes are TRBV6-5 and TRBJ2-4; 8 bases are shared with TRBD2. CDR1 and CDR2 (germline): MNHEY, SVGAGI. The CDR3 has 15 amino acids. V lost 7 bases and J lost 0; bases outside the gene matches: 5.

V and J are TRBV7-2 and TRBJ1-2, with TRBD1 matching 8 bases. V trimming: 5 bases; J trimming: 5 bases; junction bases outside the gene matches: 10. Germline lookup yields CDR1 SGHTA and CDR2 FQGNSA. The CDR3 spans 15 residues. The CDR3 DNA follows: TGTGCCAGCAGCCCCCAGACAGGGGTACGGTATGGCTACACCTTC. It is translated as CASSPQTGVRYGYTF.

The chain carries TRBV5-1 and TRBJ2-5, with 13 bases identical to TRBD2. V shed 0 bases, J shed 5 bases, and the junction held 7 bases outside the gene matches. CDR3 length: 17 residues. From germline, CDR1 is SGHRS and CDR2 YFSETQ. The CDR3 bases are TGCGCCAGCAGCTTGGGGGGACTAGCGGGACCTGGGGAGACCCAGTACTTC. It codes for CASSLGGLAGPGETQYF.

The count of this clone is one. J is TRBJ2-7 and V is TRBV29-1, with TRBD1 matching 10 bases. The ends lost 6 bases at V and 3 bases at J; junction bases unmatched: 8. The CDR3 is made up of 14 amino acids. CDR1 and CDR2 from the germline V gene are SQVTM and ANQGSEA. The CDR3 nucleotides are TGCAGCGTGGCCTCCGGGACAGGGGTCTACGAGCAGTACTTC. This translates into CSVASGTGVYEQYF.

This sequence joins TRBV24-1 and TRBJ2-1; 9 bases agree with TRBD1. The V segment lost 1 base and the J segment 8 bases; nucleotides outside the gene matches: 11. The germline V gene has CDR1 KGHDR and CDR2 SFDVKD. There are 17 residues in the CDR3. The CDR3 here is CATSDLRTGEGRDEQFF. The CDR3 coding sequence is TGTGCCACCAGTGATTTAAGGACAGGGGAAGGACGGGATGAGCAGTTCTTC.

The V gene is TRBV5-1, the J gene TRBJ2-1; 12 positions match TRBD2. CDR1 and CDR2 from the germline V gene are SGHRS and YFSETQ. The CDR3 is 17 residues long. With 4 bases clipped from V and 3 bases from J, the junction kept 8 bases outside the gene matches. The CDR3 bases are TGCGCCAGCAGCACCGGACTAGCGGGGAGAGACTACAATGAGCAGTTCTTC. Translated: CASSTGLAGRDYNEQFF.

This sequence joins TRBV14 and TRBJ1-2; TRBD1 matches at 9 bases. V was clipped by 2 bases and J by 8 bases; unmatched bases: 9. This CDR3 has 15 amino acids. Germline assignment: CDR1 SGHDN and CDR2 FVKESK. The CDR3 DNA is TGTGCCAGCAGCCAACTTATACGGGACAGGGTAGGCTACACCTTC. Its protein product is CASSQLIRDRVGYTF.

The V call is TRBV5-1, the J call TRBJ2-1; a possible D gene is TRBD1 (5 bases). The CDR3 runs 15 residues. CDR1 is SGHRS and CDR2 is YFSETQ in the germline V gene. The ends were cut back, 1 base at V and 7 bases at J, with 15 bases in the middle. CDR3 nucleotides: TGCGCCAGCAGCTTGATTAGGGGTTCTAAGAATGAGCAGTTCTTC. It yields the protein CASSLIRGSKNEQFF.

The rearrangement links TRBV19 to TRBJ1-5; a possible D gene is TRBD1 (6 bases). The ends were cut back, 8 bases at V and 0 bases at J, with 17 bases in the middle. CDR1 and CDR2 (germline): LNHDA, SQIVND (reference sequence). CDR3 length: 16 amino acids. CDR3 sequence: CASSEGGDYSNQPQHF. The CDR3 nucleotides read TGTGCCAGTTCCGAAGGGGGAGATTATAGCAATCAGCCCCAGCATTTT.

The CDR3 sequence: CASSPPRTGDGYTF. DNA of the CDR3: TGTGCCAGCAGCCCCCCTCGGACAGGGGATGGCTACACCTTC. V and J are TRBV9 and TRBJ1-2, with 9 bases lining up with TRBD1. The CDR3 contains 14 residues. J gave up 6 bases and V 4 bases, and 7 bases lay outside the gene matches. Germline CDR1 reads SGDLS; CDR2 reads YYNGEE.

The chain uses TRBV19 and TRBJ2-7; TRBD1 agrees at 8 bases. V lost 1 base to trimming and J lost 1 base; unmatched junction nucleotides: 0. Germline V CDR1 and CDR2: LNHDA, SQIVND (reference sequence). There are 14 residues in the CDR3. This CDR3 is CASSIGTGSYEQYF. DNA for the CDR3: TGTGCCAGTAGTATAGGGACAGGGTCCTACGAGCAGTACTTC.

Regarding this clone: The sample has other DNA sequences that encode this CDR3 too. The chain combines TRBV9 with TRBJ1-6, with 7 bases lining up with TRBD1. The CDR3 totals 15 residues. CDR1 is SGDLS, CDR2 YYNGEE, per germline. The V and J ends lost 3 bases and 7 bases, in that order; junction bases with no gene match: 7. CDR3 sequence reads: CASSATGVGNSPLHF. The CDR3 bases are TGTGCCAGCAGCGCTACAGGGGTGGGGAATTCACCCCTCCACTTT.

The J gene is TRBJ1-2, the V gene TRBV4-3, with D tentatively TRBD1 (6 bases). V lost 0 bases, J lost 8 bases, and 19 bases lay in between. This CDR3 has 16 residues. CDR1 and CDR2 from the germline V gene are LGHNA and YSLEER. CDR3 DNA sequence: TGCGCCAGCAGCCAAGATCTGCTCAGGGGTCGGTACGGCTACACCTTC. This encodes CASSQDLLRGRYGYTF.

The CDR3 loop is CASSEDYREQYF. CDR3 nucleotide sequence: TGCGCCAGCTCCGAGGACTATCGCGAGCAGTACTTC. The chain couples TRBV10-2 to TRBJ2-7; the D gene is possibly TRBD2 (6 bases). Germline V gene sequence: CDR1 WSHSY, CDR2 SAAADI. With 8 bases removed from V and 6 bases from J, the gap between germline ends came to 14 bases. The CDR3 sequence is 12 residues long.

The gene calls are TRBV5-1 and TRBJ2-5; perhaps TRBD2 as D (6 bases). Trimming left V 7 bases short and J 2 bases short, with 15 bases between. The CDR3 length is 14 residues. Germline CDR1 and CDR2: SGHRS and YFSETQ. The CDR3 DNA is TGCGCCAGCGGCACCGACGGGGGTCAAGAGACCCAGTACTTC. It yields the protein CASGTDGGQETQYF.

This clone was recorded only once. This CDR3 is CSASPGYNEKLFF. The CDR3 DNA is TGCAGTGCTAGTCCGGGGTATAATGAAAAACTGTTTTTT. The V call is TRBV20-1, the J call TRBJ1-4; no definite D call. The CDR3 totals 13 residues. Germline V lookup: CDR1 DFQATT, CDR2 SNEGSKA (reference sequence). V was cut by 3 bases and J by 4 bases, with 9 bases left in between.